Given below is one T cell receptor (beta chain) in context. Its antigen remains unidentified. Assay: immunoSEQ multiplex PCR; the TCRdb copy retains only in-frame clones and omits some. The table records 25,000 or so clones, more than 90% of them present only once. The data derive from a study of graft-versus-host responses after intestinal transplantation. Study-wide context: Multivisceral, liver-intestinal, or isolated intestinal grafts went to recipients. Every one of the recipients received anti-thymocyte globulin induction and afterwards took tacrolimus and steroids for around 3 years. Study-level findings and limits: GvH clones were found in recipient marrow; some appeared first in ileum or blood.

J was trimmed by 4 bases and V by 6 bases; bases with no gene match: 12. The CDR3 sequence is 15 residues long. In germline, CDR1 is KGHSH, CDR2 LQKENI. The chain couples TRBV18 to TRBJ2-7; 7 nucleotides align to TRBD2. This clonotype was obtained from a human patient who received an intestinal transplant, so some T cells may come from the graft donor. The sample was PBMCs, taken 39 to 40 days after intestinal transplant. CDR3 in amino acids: CASSPTSEDLYEQYF. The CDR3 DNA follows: TGTGCCAGCTCCCCTACTAGCGAGGATCTTTACGAGCAGTACTTC.